The source of this T cell receptor (beta chain) is a study of regulatory T cells in long-lasting Graves disease. General observations from the study: Thyroid tissue went unexamined; only peripheral blood was analyzed. Persistent cases favored TRBV28, TRBJ1-2 and TRBJ2-5.

Time point specified: newly diagnosed GD, antithyroid drugs for less than 3 months. Scientists built the TCR library using RNA that was extracted from PBMCs. The source of the patients was an endocrinology department in Xi'an, China. For TCR beta, libraries came from iRepertoire HTBI primers and Arm-PCR of CDR3 regions. Original handling: Identification yielded around 68 TRBV and approximately 13 TRBJ segments across samples. TCRdb reprocessed the multiplex PCR reads via MiXCR and lists one record per CDR3 protein. These V and J calls derive from TCRdb rather than the authors' analysis. Of a few hundred thousand distinct CDR3 sequences listed, about 18% were seen once; the top ten hold approximately 24%. Trimming removed 5 bases at V and 8 bases at J, with 13 bases between. CDR3 size: 13 residues. In germline, CDR1 is ENHRY, CDR2 SYGVKD. This clonotype occurred many times. The antigen is undetermined.

The source was peripheral blood mononuclear cells (PBMCs), collected at new diagnosis, from a patient treated with antithyroid drugs. This chain joins TRBV10-3 and TRBJ2-1; no clear D. This clonotype was obtained from a female donor with Graves disease. CDR3 amino acids: CAISLSLADEQFF. The CDR3 DNA reads TGTGCCATCAGTCTATCCTTAGCAGATGAGCAGTTCTTC.